This is a list of T cell receptor beta chains from one sample in a study of patients and donors after allogeneic stem cell transplantation. One entry per CDR3 protein, called by TCRdb with MiXCR from the RT-PCR reads. The sample includes 70,000 or so distinct CDR3 sequences, 26% seen only once; the top ten take less than 30%. Sequenced material: blood, either unsorted or a sorted T cell fraction (not recorded which). The receptors shown here come from a human donor who was either an allogeneic HSCT recipient or a stem cell or donor lymphocyte infusion donor (not recorded which). It is not recorded whose cells these are; they may come from a transplant donor. Both conserved end residues are trimmed from each CDR3.

cdr3_length j_call v_call cdr3_aa
12 TRBJ1-2 TRBV5-1 ASSLIQGVFGYT
11 TRBJ1-1 TRBV6-1 ASHIVRGTEAF
12 TRBJ1-2 TRBV12-3/TRBV12-4 ASRPGQGNYGYT
13 TRBJ1-3 TRBV7-9 ASSSRRVSGNTIY
13 TRBJ1-2 TRBV20-1 SARDGRQGAGGYT
13 TRBJ2-5 TRBV3-1 ASSQELDHLETQY
16 TRBJ1-2 TRBV5-1 ASSLSPFVQGWFYGYT
12 TRBJ2-7 TRBV5-1 ASSLGTSSYEQY
12 TRBJ1-1 TRBV2 ASRTRDRGSEAF
13 TRBJ2-7 TRBV4-3 ASSQDLGSPAKQY
10 TRBJ1-2 TRBV18 ASSPTGTSYT
12 TRBJ2-3 TRBV5-1 ASSLGQGPDTQY
12 TRBJ1-2 TRBV3-1 ASSQASGAYGYT
12 TRBJ1-5 TRBV2 ASSELQGDQPQH
13 TRBJ1-2 TRBV5-1 ASSVRGHGDYGYT
13 TRBJ2-5 TRBV10-3 AISESSAGDETQY
10 TRBJ2-7 TRBV10-3 AITTDLYEQY
14 TRBJ2-7 TRBV5-1 ASSFGPGVPSYEQY
13 TRBJ2-5 TRBV15 ATSRVGGNQETQY
11 TRBJ2-2 TRBV14 ASSPQGTGELF
10 TRBJ1-2 TRBV20-1 SATVAPFGYT
9 TRBJ2-7 TRBV29-1 SVVLQGVQY
12 TRBJ2-2 TRBV19 ASSRVWPTGELF
11 TRBJ2-5 TRBV29-1 SVAQTGAETQY
12 TRBJ2-1 TRBV5-1 ASSPRALTGEQF
14 TRBJ2-2 TRBV6-6 ASSLGGSPNTGELF
12 TRBJ1-4 TRBV5-1 ASGQGARGEKLF
12 TRBJ1-2 TRBV6-2/TRBV6-3 ASNPTGGNYGYT